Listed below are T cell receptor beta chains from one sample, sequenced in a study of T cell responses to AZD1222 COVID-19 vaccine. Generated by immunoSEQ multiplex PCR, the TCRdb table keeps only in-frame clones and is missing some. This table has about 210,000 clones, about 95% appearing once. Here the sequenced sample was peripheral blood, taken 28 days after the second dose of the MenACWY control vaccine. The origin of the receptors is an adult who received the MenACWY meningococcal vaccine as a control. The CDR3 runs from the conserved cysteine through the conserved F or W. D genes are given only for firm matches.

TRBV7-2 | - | CASSFGGTVQETQYF
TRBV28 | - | CASSPFGVMNTEAFF
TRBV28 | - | CASSFAAEAFF
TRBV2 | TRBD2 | CASTTSGTYEQYF
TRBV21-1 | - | CASSINGDGRADTQYF
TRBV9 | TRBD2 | CASSVADGRTTYEQYF
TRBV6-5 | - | CASSPFASGSDTQYF
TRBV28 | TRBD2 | CASGTSAYNEQFF
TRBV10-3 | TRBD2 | CAISAGTRGETQYF
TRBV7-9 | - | CASSFVGRGLNTEAFF
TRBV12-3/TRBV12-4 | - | CASSVGSSYEQYF
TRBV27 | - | CASSSRAWGNEQFF
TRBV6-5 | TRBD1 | CASSYGGTGNEKLFF
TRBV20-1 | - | CSAGGQETQYF
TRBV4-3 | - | CASSQEHGSGYEQYF
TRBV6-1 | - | CASSESSDSGNTIYF
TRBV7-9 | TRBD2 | CASSFETSGRSTDTQYF
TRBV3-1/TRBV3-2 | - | CASSRGDNGYTF
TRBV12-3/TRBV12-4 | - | CASSPGSPEAFF
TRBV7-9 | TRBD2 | CASSLAGLAGTNEQFF
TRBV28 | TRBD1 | CATTFPTGATSEAFF
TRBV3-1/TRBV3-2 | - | CASSQDLLYGYTF
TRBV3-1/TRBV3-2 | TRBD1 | CASSQGTGGSGSYEQYF
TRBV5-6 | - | CASTIYQNEQFF
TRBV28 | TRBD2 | CASSLSPSGGRYNEQFF
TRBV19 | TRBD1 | CASSSQGLRSGNTIYF
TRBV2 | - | CASSETEQETQYF
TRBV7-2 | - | CASSPSPADGYTF
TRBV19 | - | CASSSATGAYEQYF
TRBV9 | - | CASSGPEGTNEQFF
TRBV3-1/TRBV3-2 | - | CASSQPATGHTEAFF
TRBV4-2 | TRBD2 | CASSQSLAGVFNEQFF
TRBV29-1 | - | CSVRDSNQPQHF
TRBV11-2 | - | CASSPGFSYEQYF
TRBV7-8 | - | CASSEGPSSYEQYF
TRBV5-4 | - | CASSSGTAYSYEQYF
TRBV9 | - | CASSSEGELDNEQFF
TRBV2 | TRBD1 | CASSSGTVAYEQYF
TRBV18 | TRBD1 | CASSPGQGSGNTIYF
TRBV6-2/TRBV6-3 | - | CASSSPRTGIGNSPLHF
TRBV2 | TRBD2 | CASSAAGGGGEYEQYF
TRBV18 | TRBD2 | CASSPRTSNDEFF
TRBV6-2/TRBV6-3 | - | CASSSDGRAGKPPLHF
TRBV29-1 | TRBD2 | CSVEAGAGELFF
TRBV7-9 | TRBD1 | CASSSRDRTYEQYF
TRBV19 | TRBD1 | CASSIVHRGSYEQYF
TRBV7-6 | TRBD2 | CASSKGLGYEQYF
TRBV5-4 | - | CASSPSTVNTGELFF
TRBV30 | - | CAWSAMRGGRSPLHF
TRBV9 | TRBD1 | CASGPLVRPQGTQAFF
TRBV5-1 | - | CASSLEDGWVTEAFF
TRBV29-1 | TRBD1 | CSVSGGADTGELFF
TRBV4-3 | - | CASSQGMGGLGYGYTF
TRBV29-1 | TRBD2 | CSVVDGLALLGETQYF
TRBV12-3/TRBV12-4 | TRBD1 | CASSADRSYGYTF
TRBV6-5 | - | CASSRTGGWLFF
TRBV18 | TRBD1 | CASSSGQGTDTQYF